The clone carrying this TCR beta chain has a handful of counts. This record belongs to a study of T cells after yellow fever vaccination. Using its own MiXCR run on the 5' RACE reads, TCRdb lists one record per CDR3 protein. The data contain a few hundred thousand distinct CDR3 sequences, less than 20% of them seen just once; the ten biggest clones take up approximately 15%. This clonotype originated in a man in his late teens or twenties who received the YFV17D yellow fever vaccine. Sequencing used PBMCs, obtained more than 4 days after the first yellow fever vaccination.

The CDR3 is CASSIYGRTLAKNIQYF. The CDR3 DNA sequence: TGTGCCAGTAGTATTTACGGGCGGACACTAGCCAAAAACATTCAGTACTTC. This chain joins TRBV19 and TRBJ2-4, with D tentatively TRBD1 (5 bases). Germline V gene lookup returns CDR1 LNHDA and CDR2 SQIVND (reference sequence). CDR3 length: 17 amino acids. Trimming stripped 3 bases from V and 0 bases from J, with 15 bases between.